The T cell receptor beta chain under discussion was sequenced for a study of blood T cell repertoires in COVID-19. CDR3 size: 14 residues. V was shortened by 1 base and J by 5 bases, with 14 bases between the two germline ends. In germline, CDR1 is GTSNPN, CDR2 SVGIG (reference sequence). Assay used: immunoSEQ multiplex PCR; TCRdb lists only in-frame clones, some missing. The repertoire includes some 190,000 clones, about 83% of them detected once, and about 20% sits in the top ten. The receptor comes from a person between 65 and 79 years old with COVID-19, enrolled during active disease. Sequencing used peripheral blood. This chain uses TRBV30 with TRBJ2-5; TRBD2 is a possible D gene (7 bases). The CDR3 coding sequence is TGTGCCTGGAGTGCAGGACTAGGGGGGGAGACCCAGTACTTC. Protein sequence: CAWSAGLGGETQYF.